A selection of T cell receptor beta chains follows, all from one sample in a study of cytomegalovirus exposure and HLA in healthy donors. Profiling relied on immunoSEQ multiplex PCR, and the TCRdb table lists in-frame clones only, not all of them. Here the sample spans about 210,000 clones, roughly 87% being singletons. The sequencing sample was made of PBMCs. Source of these receptors: a boy under 10 years old in good health and CMV-seronegative. CDR3s include the opening cysteine and the closing phenylalanine or tryptophan. The D gene is left open where the match is weak. Clone size is not always given. Where it is, it says once, few, many or a class for expanded clones.

>.|TRBV2|TRBJ2-2|.
CASRQQGINTGELFF
TGTGCCAGCAGACAACAGGGAATTAACACCGGGGAGCTGTTTTTT
>.|TRBV29-1|TRBJ1-3|.
CSVQGLGNTIYF
TGCAGCGTTCAGGGGCTTGGGAACACCATATATTTT
>.|TRBV19|TRBJ2-2|TRBD1
CASSRGTGGKVGELFF
TGTGCCAGTAGTAGAGGGACAGGGGGCAAAGTCGGGGAGCTGTTTTTT
>.|TRBV30|TRBJ2-5|.
CAWGPGETQYF
TGTGCCTGGGGGCCGGGGGAGACCCAGTACTTC
>.|TRBV5-1|TRBJ2-1|.
CASSWTGGAGGNEQFF
TGCGCCAGCAGCTGGACAGGAGGGGCCGGGGGCAATGAGCAGTTCTTC
>.|TRBV11-2|TRBJ1-6|.
CASSLGGSGNSPLHF
TGTGCCAGCAGCTTAGGAGGCTCCGGAAATTCACCCCTCCACTTT
>.|TRBV14|TRBJ2-2|TRBD2
CASSQKRGSTGELFF
TGTGCCAGCAGCCAAAAGCGGGGATCCACCGGGGAGCTGTTTTTT
>.|TRBV7-9|TRBJ2-1|TRBD2
CASSSGLADPEQFF
TGTGCCAGCAGCTCGGGACTAGCGGACCCTGAGCAGTTCTTC
>.|TRBV18|TRBJ1-2|TRBD1
CASSGQDYGYTF
TGTGCCAGCTCAGGACAGGACTATGGCTACACCTTC
>.|TRBV27|TRBJ2-5|TRBD2
CASSLSSGGDLRTQYF
TGTGCCAGCAGTTTATCTAGCGGGGGGGATCTAAGAACCCAGTACTTC
>.|TRBV6-1|TRBJ2-7|TRBD1
CASSRDSVSYEQYF
TGTGCCAGCAGCCGGGACAGCGTCTCCTACGAGCAGTACTTC
>.|TRBV5-1|TRBJ2-2|.
CASSWTTSGSGELFF
TGCGCCAGCAGCTGGACAACGAGTGGGTCCGGGGAGCTGTTTTTT
>.|TRBV5-6|TRBJ1-4|.
CASSFRPTNEKLFF
TGTGCCAGCAGCTTCAGGCCAACTAATGAAAAACTGTTTTTT
>few|TRBV6-5|TRBJ1-5|.
CASKSLAAQHF
TGTGCCAGCAAGAGTCTAGCAGCCCAGCATTTT
>.|TRBV6-1|TRBJ2-7|.
CASRPDRSYEQYF
TGTGCCAGCCGACCGGACAGATCCTACGAGCAGTACTTC
>.|TRBV7-6|TRBJ2-1|.
CASSLERGNEQFF
TGTGCCAGCAGCCTCGAGCGAGGGAATGAGCAGTTCTTC
>.|TRBV5-1|TRBJ2-3|TRBD2
CASSGPSLSGAKPDTQYF
TGCGCCAGCAGCGGACCCTCCCTTAGCGGGGCGAAGCCAGATACGCAGTATTTT
>.|TRBV7-9|TRBJ1-1|TRBD1
CASSSDRVAEAFF
TGTGCCAGCAGCTCGGACAGGGTCGCTGAAGCTTTCTTT
>.|TRBV2|TRBJ1-3|TRBD1
CASSGSTGESGNTIYF
TGTGCCAGCAGTGGTTCGACAGGGGAGAGTGGAAACACCATATATTTT
>.|TRBV6-5|TRBJ2-1|TRBD1
CARRPWDRAYNEQFF
TGTGCCAGGAGGCCGTGGGACAGGGCCTACAATGAGCAGTTCTTC